This record covers a single TCR beta chain. The table came from immunoSEQ multiplex PCR; TCRdb's copy has only in-frame clones and leaves some out. The sample comprises approximately 80,000 clones, 88% of which are singletons, and about 5% rests with the top ten. Germline V CDR1 and CDR2: MNHEY, SMNVEV (reference sequence). The CDR3 has 13 residues. V was clipped by 3 bases and J by 1 base, with 6 bases between them. The data derive from a study of T cell responses to AZD1222 COVID-19 vaccine. The material sequenced was peripheral blood, taken on day 0 of MenACWY control vaccination. The chain recombines TRBV27 with TRBJ1-2; D gene unclear. The origin of this receptor is an adult in good health. The CDR3 coding sequence is TGTGCCAGCAGTTTCGGGATTAACTATGGCTACACCTTC. This translates into CASSFGINYGYTF.